One and the same sample provided the 9 T cell receptor beta chains below, sequenced in a study of early T cells in non-severe SARS-CoV-2 infection. A single record per CDR3 protein comes from TCRdb applying MiXCR to the 5' RACE reads. Of some 90,000 distinct CDR3 sequences listed, 14% to 15% are singletons. Sequenced sample: whole blood. The receptors originated from an adult who was a healthcare worker with PCR-confirmed SARS-CoV-2 infection or an uninfected control (not recorded which).

This sequence joins TRBV27 and TRBJ2-2; 11 bases fit TRBD2. Per the germline V gene, CDR1 is MNHEY and CDR2 is SMNVEV (reference sequence). J lost 6 bases, V lost 6 bases, and 6 bases had no gene match. This CDR3 is 15 amino acids long. DNA of the CDR3: TGTGCCAGCAGCCTACTAGCGGGAGATTCCGGGGAGCTGTTTTTT. The encoded protein is CASSLLAGDSGELFF.

This clonotype was seen at least ten times. The V and J genes are TRBV2 and TRBJ2-1; a possible D gene is TRBD1 (5 bases). The germline V gene has CDR1 SNHLY and CDR2 FYNNEI. The V gene lost 4 bases and the J gene lost 7 bases, with 8 bases spanning the gap. The CDR3 spans 12 residues. CDR3 sequence: CASSGQMNEQFF. The CDR3 DNA is TGTGCCAGCAGTGGACAGATGAATGAGCAGTTCTTC.

This clonotype was seen many times. The chain links TRBV12-3 or TRBV12-4 to TRBJ2-2; 15 bases are a match to TRBD2. CDR3 length equals 19 residues. With 4 bases clipped from V and 3 bases from J, the junction kept 9 bases outside the gene matches. The CDR3 sequence is CASSSAGLAGGPYTGELFF. CDR3 DNA: TGTGCCAGCAGTTCCGCCGGACTAGCGGGAGGGCCGTACACCGGGGAGCTGTTTTTT.

There are a few counts of this clonotype. The chain links TRBV10-2 to TRBJ2-2, with D unresolved. The CDR3 contains 13 residues. Trimming removed 2 bases at V and 3 bases at J, with 4 bases between. Germline V lookup: CDR1 WSHSY, CDR2 SAAADI. CDR3 sequence: CASSERDTGELFF. CDR3 DNA: TGCGCCAGCAGTGAGCGGGACACCGGGGAGCTGTTTTTT.

The chain carries TRBV6-5 and TRBJ1-1; possibly TRBD1 for D (6 bases). The V end lost 0 bases, the J end lost 3 bases, and 8 bases lay between the germline ends. The CDR3 has 14 residues. Germline assignment: CDR1 MNHEY and CDR2 SVGAGI. The CDR3 DNA reads TGTGCCAGCAGTTACTCGAGGGGGGACACTGAAGCTTTCTTT. The encoded protein is CASSYSRGDTEAFF.

This rearrangement joins TRBV7-8 to TRBJ2-5; D assignment may be TRBD1 or TRBD2 (5 bases each). The V gene's germline CDR1 is SGHVS and CDR2 FQNEAQ. The CDR3 length is 12 residues. V was clipped by 5 bases and J by 7 bases, with 11 bases between them. CDR3 region: CASSHSGGTQYF. The CDR3 nucleotides are TGTGCCAGCAGCCATTCTGGGGGGACCCAGTACTTC.

This clonotype was found many times. This chain's CDR3 is CASSVVAVSTDTQYF. The CDR3 DNA sequence: TGTGCCAGCAGCGTAGTGGCTGTAAGCACAGATACGCAGTATTTT. The chain links TRBV9 to TRBJ2-3; D is ambiguous. Germline CDR1 is SGDLS and CDR2 is YYNGEE. V was cut by 0 bases and J by 0 bases, with 8 bases left in between. This CDR3 is 15 amino acids long.

This clonotype was found many times. The rearrangement links TRBV18 to TRBJ2-1; D gene ambiguous. CDR1 and CDR2 from the germline V gene are KGHSH and LQKENI. CDR3 length: 11 residues. V lost 3 bases and J lost 5, with 2 bases in between. The CDR3 DNA reads as TGTGCCAGCTCACCCAACAATGAGCAGTTCTTC. Translation: CASSPNNEQFF.

This clonotype has only a few counts. This chain uses TRBV10-2 with TRBJ2-7, with 7 bases fitting TRBD2. The CDR3 is made up of 13 amino acids. Unmatched junction bases numbered 2, after V lost 6 bases and J lost 0 bases. CDR1 is WSHSY, CDR2 SAAADI, per germline. The CDR3 protein is CASRRGSSYEQYF. The CDR3 bases are TGCGCCAGCAGGCGGGGGAGCTCCTACGAGCAGTACTTC.